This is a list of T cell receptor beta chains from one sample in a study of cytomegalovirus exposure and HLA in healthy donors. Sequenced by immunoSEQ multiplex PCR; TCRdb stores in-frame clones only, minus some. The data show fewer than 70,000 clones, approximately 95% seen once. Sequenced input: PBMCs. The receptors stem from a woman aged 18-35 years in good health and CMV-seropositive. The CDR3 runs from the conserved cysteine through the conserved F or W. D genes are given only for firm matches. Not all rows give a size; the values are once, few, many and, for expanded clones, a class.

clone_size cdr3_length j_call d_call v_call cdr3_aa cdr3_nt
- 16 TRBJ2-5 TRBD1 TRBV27 CASSLSATGGGETQYF TGTGCCAGCAGTTTATCGGCGACAGGGGGCGGTGAGACCCAGTACTTC
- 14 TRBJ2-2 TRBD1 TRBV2 CASSGTGNTGELFF TGTGCCAGCAGTGGGACAGGGAACACCGGGGAGCTGTTTTTT
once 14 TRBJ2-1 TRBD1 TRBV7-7 CASSTGQGADEQFF TGTGCTAGCAGCACGGGACAGGGGGCCGATGAGCAGTTCTTC
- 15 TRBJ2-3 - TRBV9 CASSVEGLAPDTQYF TGTGCCAGCAGCGTAGAAGGACTGGCCCCAGATACGCAGTATTTT
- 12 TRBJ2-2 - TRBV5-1 CATRSNTGELFF TGCGCCACCCGGTCCAATACCGGGGAGCTGTTTTTT
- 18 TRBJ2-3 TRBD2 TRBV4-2 CASSQGLAGVGVTDTQYF TGTGCCAGCAGCCAAGGACTAGCGGGAGTGGGGGTCACAGATACGCAGTATTTT
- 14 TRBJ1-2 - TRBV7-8 CASSFSGQTYGYTF TGTGCCAGCAGCTTCTCAGGACAGACCTACGGCTACACCTTC
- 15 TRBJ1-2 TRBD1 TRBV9 CASSTDRAQGYGYTF TGTGCCAGCAGCACAGACAGGGCTCAGGGGTATGGCTACACCTTC
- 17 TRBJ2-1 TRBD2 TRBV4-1 CASSLRLAGVVGDEQFF TGCGCCAGCAGCCTCCGACTAGCGGGGGTGGTAGGCGATGAGCAGTTCTTC
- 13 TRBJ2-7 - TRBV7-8 CASSKTGAYEQYF TGTGCCAGCTCCAAGACGGGAGCCTACGAGCAGTACTTC
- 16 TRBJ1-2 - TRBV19 CASSIGYGSGKYGYTF TGTGCCAGTAGTATTGGGTACGGTTCGGGGAAGTATGGCTACACCTTC
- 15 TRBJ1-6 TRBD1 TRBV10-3 CAISRTGGNNSPLHF TGTGCCATCAGCCGGACAGGGGGGAACAATTCACCCCTCCACTTT
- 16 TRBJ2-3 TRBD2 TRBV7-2 CASSLSARGDTDTQYF TGTGCCAGCAGCTTATCGGCGCGGGGGGACACAGATACGCAGTATTTT
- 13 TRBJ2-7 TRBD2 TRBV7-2 CASSRGGSYEQYF TGTGCCAGCAGCCGCGGGGGAAGCTACGAGCAGTACTTC
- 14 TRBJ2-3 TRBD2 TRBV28 CASSTRLAGGTQYF TGTGCCAGCAGCACACGACTAGCGGGAGGCACGCAGTATTTT
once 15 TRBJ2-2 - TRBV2 CASSRLQGNTGELFF TGTGCCAGCAGTAGATTACAGGGTAACACCGGGGAGCTGTTTTTT
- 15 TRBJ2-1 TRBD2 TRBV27 CASSLGIGGGNEQFF TGTGCCAGCAGTTTGGGCATCGGGGGAGGGAATGAGCAGTTCTTC
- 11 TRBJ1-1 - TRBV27 CASSRGGEAFF TGTGCCAGCAGTAGGGGGGGTGAAGCTTTCTTT